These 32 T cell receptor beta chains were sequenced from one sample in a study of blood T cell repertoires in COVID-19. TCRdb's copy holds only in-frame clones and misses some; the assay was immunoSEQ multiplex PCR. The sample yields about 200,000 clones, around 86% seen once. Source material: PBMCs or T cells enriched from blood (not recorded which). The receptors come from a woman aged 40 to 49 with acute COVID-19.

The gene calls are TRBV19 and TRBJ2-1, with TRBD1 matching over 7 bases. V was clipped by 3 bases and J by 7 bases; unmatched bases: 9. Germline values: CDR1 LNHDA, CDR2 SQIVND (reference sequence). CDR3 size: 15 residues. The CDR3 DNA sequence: TGTGCCAGTAGTATGAACCAGGGGGAAATGAATGAGCAGTTCTTC. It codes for CASSMNQGEMNEQFF.

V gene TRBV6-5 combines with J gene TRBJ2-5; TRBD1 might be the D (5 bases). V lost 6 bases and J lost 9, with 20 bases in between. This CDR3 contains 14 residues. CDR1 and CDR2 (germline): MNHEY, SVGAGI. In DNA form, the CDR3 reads TGTGCCAGCAGGCCGCGAGACAGTTGGACGGCCCAGTACTTC. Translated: CASRPRDSWTAQYF.

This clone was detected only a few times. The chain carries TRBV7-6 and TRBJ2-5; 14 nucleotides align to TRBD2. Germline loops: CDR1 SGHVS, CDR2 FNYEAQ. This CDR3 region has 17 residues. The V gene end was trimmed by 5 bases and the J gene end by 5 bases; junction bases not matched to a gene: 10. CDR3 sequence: CASSPGLAGEWVETQYF. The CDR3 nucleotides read TGTGCCAGCAGCCCGGGACTAGCGGGAGAGTGGGTGGAGACCCAGTACTTC.

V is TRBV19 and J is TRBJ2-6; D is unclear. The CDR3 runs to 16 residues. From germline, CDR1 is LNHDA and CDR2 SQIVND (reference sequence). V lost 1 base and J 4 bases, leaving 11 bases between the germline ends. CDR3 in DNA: TGTGCCAGTAGTATAGGAACCCGACTGGGGGCCAACGTCCTGACTTTC. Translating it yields CASSIGTRLGANVLTF.

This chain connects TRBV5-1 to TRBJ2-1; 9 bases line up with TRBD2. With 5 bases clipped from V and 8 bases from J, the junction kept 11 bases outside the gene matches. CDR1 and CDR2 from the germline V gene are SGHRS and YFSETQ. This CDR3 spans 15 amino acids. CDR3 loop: CASSPAGTSFYEQFF. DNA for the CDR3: TGCGCCAGCAGTCCAGCCGGGACTAGCTTCTATGAGCAGTTCTTC. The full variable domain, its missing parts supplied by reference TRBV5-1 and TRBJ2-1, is KAGVTQTPRYLIKTRGQQVTLSCSPISGHRSVSWYQQTPGQGLQFLFEYFSETQRNKGNFPGRFSGRQFSNSRSEMNVSTLELGDSALYLCASSPAGTSFYEQFFGPGTRLTVL.

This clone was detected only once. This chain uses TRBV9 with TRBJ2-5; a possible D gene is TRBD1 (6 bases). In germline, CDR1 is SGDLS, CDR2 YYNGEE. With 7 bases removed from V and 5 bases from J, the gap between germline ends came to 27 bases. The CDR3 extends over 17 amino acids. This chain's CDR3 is CASSRRGPTTGSETQYF. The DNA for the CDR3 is TGTGCCAGCTCCCGACGCGGTCCGACTACAGGGAGCGAGACCCAGTACTTC.

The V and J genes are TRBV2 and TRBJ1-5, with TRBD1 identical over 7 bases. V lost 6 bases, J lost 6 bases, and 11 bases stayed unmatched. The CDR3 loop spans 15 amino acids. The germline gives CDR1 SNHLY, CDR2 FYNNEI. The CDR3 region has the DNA TGTGCCAGCAGCTCAGACAGGGAACAGGGTCAGCCCCAGCATTTT. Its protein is CASSSDREQGQPQHF.

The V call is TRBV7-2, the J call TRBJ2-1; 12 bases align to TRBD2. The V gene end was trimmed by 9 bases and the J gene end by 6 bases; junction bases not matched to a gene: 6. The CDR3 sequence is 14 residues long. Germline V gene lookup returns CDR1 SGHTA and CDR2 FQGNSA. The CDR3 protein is CASLAGGPLNEQFF. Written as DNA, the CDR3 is TGTGCCAGTCTAGCGGGAGGGCCTCTCAATGAGCAGTTCTTC.

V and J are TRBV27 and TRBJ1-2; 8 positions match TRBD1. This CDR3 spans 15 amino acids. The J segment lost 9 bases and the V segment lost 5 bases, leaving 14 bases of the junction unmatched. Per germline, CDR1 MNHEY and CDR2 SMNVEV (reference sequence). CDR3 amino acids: CASSRNRDRFRSYTF. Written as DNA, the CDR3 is TGTGCCAGCAGTAGAAATCGGGACAGGTTTCGTAGCTACACCTTC.

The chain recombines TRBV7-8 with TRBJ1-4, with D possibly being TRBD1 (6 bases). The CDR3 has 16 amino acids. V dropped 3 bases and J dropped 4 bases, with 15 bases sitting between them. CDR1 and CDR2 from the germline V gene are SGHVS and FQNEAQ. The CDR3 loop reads CASSLRRGADNEKLFF. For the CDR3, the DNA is TGTGCCAGCAGCTTGAGGCGGGGGGCAGATAATGAAAAACTGTTTTTT.

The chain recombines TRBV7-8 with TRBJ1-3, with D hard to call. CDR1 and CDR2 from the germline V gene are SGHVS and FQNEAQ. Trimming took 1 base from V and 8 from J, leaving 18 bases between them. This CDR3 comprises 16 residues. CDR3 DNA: TGTGCCAGCAGCTTAGTAAGCGGCCGACTACGGGACACCATATATTTT. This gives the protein CASSLVSGRLRDTIYF.

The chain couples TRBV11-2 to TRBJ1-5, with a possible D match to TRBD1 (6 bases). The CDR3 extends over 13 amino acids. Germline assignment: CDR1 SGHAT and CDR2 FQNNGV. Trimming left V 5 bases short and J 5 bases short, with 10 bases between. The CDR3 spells CASSENRDQPQHF. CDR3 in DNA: TGTGCCAGCAGCGAGAACAGGGATCAGCCCCAGCATTTT.

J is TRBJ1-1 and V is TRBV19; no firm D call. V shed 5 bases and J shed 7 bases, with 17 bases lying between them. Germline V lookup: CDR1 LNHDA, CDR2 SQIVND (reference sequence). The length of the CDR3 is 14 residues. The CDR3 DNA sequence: TGTGCCAGTAGTCCCCGCCAAGCAAATGATGAAGCTTTCTTT. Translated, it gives CASSPRQANDEAFF.

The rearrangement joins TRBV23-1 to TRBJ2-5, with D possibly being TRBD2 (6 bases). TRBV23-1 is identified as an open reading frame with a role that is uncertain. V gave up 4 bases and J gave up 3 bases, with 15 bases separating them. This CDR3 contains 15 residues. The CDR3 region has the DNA TGCGCCAGCAGTCGGAACAGGACGGGGGAAGAGACCCAGTACTTC. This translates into CASSRNRTGEETQYF.

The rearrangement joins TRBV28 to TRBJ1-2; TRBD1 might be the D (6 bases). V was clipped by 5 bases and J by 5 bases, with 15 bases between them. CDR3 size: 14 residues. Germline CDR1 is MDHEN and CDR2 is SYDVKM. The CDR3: CASSQTGMGYGYTF. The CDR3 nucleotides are TGTGCCAGCAGTCAAACAGGGATGGGGTATGGCTACACCTTC.

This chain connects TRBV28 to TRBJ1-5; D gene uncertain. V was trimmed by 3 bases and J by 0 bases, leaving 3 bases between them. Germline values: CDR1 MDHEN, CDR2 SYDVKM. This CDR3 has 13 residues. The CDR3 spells CASSFSSNQPQHF. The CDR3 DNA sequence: TGTGCCAGCAGTTTCAGTAGCAATCAGCCCCAGCATTTT.

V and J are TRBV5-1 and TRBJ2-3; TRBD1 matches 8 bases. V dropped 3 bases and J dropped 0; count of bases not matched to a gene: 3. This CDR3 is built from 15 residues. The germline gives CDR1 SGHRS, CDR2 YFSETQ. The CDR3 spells CASSSGQASTDTQYF. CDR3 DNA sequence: TGCGCCAGCAGCTCGGGACAGGCAAGCACAGATACGCAGTATTTT.

The DNA for the CDR3 is TGTGCCAGCAGCCGCGGAACTTACGCAGATACGCAGTATTTT. Translating it yields CASSRGTYADTQYF. The V and J genes are TRBV7-9 and TRBJ2-3; the D is unclear. The germline V gene has CDR1 SEHNR and CDR2 FQNEAQ (reference sequence). Trimming took 5 bases from V and 4 from J, leaving 13 bases between them. The CDR3 has 14 amino acids.

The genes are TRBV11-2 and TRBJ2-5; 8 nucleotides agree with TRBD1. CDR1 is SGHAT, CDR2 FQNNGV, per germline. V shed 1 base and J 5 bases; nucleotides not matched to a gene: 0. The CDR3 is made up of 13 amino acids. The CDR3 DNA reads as TGTGCCAGCAGCTTAGGGACAGGGGAGACCCAGTACTTC. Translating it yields CASSLGTGETQYF. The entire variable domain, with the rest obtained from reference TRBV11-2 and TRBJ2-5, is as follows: EAGVAQSPRYKIIEKRQSVAFWCNPISGHATLYWYQQILGQGPKLLIQFQNNGVVDDSQLPKDRFSAERLKGVDSTLKIQPAKLEDSAVYLCASSLGTGETQYFGPGTRLLVL.

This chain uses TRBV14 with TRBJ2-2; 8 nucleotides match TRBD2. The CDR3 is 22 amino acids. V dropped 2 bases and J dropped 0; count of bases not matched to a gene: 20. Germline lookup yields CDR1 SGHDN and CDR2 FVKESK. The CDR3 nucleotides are TGTGCCAGCAGCCAACCCAATGGAGGACTAGCTGTATCTACGACGAACACCGGGGAGCTGTTTTTT. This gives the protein CASSQPNGGLAVSTTNTGELFF.

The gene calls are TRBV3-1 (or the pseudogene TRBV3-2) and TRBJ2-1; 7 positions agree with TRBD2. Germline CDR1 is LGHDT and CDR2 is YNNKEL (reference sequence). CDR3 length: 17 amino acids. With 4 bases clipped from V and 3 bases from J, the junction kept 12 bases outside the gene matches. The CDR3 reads CASSPAAGGSSYNEQFF. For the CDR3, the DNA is TGTGCCAGCAGCCCTGCTGCGGGCGGGAGTAGCTACAATGAGCAGTTCTTC.

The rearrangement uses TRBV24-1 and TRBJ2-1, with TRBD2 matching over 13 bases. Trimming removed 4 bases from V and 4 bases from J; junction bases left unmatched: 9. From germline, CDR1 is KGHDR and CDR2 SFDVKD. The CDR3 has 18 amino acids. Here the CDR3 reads CATSETSGRPGQYNEQFF. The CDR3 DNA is TGTGCCACCAGTGAGACTAGCGGGAGGCCAGGGCAATACAATGAGCAGTTCTTC.

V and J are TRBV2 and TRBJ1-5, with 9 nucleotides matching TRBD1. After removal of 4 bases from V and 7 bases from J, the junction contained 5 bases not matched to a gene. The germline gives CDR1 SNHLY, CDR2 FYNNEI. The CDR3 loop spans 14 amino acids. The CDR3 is CASSGDRARQPQHF. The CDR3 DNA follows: TGTGCCAGCAGTGGGGACAGGGCTAGGCAGCCCCAGCATTTT.

The CDR3 region is CASSSSGTGVFDEQFF. CDR3 sequence (DNA): TGTGCCAGCAGTTCATCCGGGACAGGAGTCTTTGATGAGCAGTTCTTC. The rearrangement joins TRBV28 to TRBJ2-1, with 8 bases fitting TRBD1. J was trimmed by 8 bases and V by 4 bases; bases with no gene match: 13. The CDR3 consists of 16 residues. Germline V gene sequence: CDR1 MDHEN, CDR2 SYDVKM.

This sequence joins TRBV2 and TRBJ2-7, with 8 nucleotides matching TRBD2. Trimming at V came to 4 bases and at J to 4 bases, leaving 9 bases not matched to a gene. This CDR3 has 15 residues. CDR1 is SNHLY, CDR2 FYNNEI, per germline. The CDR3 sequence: CASSVRGLGLYEQYF. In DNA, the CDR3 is TGTGCCAGCAGTGTTCGGGGACTAGGTCTATACGAGCAGTACTTC.

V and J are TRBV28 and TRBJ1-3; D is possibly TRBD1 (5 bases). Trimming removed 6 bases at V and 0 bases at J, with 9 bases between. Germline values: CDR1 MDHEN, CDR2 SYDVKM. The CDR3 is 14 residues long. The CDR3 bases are TGTGCCAGCAGGCAGGGTTACTCTGGAAACACCATATATTTT. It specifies CASRQGYSGNTIYF.

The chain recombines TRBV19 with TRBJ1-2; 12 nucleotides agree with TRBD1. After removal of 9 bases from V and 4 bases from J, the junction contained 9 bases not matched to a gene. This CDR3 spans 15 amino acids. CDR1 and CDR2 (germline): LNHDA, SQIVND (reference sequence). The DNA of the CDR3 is TGTGCCAGCCGGGACAGGGGGCTCTCTGGCTATGGCTACACCTTC. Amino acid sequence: CASRDRGLSGYGYTF. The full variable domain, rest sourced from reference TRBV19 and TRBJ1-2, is DGGITQSPKYLFRKEGQNVTLSCEQNLNHDAMYWYRQDPGQGLRLIYYSQIVNDFQKGDIAEGYSVSREKKESFPLTVTSAQKNPTAFYLCASRDRGLSGYGYTFGSGTRLTVV.

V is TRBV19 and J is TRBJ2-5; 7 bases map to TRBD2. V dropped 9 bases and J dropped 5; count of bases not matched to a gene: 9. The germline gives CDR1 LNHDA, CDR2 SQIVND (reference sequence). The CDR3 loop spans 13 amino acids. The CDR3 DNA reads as TGTGCCAGGGGACCTGACGGGGGGGAGACCCAGTACTTC. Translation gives CARGPDGGETQYF.

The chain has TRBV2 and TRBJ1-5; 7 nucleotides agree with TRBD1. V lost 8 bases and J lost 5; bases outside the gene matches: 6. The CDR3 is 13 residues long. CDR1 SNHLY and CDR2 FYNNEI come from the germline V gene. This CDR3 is CASVRDSHQPQHF. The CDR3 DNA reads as TGTGCCAGCGTCCGGGACAGCCATCAGCCCCAGCATTTT.

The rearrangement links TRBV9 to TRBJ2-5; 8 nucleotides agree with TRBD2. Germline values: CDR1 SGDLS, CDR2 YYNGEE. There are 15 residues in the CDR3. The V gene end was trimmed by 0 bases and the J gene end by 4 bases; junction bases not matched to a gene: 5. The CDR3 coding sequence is TGTGCCAGCAGCGTAGGGCGGGGGGAGGCAGAGACCCAGTACTTC. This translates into CASSVGRGEAETQYF.

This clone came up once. As DNA, the CDR3 is TGTGCCAGTAGGGTCGGACACTTATACAATGAGCAGTTCTTC. It codes for CASRVGHLYNEQFF. The chain employs TRBV19 and TRBJ2-1; D perhaps matches TRBD1 (5 bases). The V and J ends lost 6 bases and 4 bases respectively, with 13 bases between them. The CDR3 has 14 amino acids. Germline V gene sequence: CDR1 LNHDA, CDR2 SQIVND (reference sequence).

Written as DNA, the CDR3 is TGTGCCAGCAGTGGCTCCGGGACAGGGAACACTGAAGCTTTCTTT. Translation: CASSGSGTGNTEAFF. J is TRBJ1-1 and V is TRBV28; 8 nucleotides match TRBD1. Trimming removed 5 bases from V and 1 base from J; junction bases left unmatched: 6. CDR1 and CDR2 (germline): MDHEN, SYDVKM. There are 15 residues in the CDR3.